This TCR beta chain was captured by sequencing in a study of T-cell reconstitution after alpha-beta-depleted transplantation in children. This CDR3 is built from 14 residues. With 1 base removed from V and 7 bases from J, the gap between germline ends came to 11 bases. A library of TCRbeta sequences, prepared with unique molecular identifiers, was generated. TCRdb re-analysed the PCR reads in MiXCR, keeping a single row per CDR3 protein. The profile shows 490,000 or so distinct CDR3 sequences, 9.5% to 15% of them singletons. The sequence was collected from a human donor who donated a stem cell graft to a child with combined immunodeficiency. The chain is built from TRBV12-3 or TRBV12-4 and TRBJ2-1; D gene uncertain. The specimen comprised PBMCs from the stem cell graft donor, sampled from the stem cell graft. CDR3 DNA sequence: TGTGCCAGCAGTTTAGTGAACCACCAGAATGAGCAGTTCTTC. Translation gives CASSLVNHQNEQFF.